This T cell receptor (beta chain) emerged from a study of cytomegalovirus exposure and HLA in healthy donors. Study details: From 150 million to 200 million T cells, an earlier analysis saw approximately 110 million unique TCR beta sequences. Regarding the study as a whole: The study designated fewer than 200 TCR beta chains cytomegalovirus-associated. Earlier findings revealed that most TCR beta V segments proved productive either about 87% or about 30% of the time.

This clone occurred a few times. Its antigen is not known. Researchers ran the PCR with 60 Vbeta and 13 Jbeta primers. Assay used: immunoSEQ multiplex PCR; TCRdb lists only in-frame clones, some missing. The sample shows about 240,000 clones, approximately 82% of them seen only once. The germline V gene has CDR1 MNHEY and CDR2 SMNVEV (reference sequence). The V and J ends lost 4 bases and 0 bases, in that order; junction bases with no gene match: 8. The CDR3 is 16 residues long. The material sequenced was PBMCs. The TCR sequence derives from a woman aged 55 to 70 in good health and CMV-seropositive. This chain joins TRBV27 and TRBJ1-2, with 7 bases matching TRBD1. CDR3 sequence: CASSSPRQGANYGYTF. The CDR3 coding sequence is TGTGCCAGCAGTTCTCCTCGACAGGGAGCTAACTATGGCTACACCTTC.